What follows describes a single T cell receptor (beta chain). J was trimmed by 7 bases and V by 4 bases; bases with no gene match: 5. The CDR3 is made up of 14 amino acids. Germline V gene lookup returns CDR1 KGHDR and CDR2 SFDVKD. These data originate in a study of blood T cell repertoires in COVID-19. For the study at large: T cells, B-cell-depleted T cells, or PBMCs supplied cDNA or gDNA.

Authors' data handling: Reference gene primer amplification in the assay estimated nucleated cell counts. Measured with immunoSEQ multiplex PCR; TCRdb has only the in-frame clones, and not every one. V, J and clone size were drawn from that table, and D and trimming were deduced from the DNA. The data contain fewer than 200,000 clones, around 67% of them singletons. This rearrangement joins TRBV24-1 to TRBJ1-5; 8 nucleotides align to TRBD1. This sequence was found in a woman at least 80 years old with acute or convalescent COVID-19. Sequencing was performed on peripheral blood. Here the CDR3 reads CATSDGDRSQPQHF. In DNA, the CDR3 is TGTGCCACCAGTGACGGGGACAGGTCCCAGCCCCAGCATTTT.